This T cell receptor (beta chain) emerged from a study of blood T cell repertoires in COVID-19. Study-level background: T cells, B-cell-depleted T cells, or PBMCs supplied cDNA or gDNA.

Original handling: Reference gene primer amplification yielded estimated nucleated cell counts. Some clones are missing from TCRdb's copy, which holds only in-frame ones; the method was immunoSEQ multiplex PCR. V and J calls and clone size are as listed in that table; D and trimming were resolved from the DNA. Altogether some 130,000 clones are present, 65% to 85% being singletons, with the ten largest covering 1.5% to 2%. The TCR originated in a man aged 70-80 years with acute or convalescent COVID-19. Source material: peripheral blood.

CDR3 sequence (DNA): TGTGCCAGCAGCCAAGTCTTAAGCCCGTTCGGGAACTATGGCTACACCTTC. It codes for CASSQVLSPFGNYGYTF. The chain employs TRBV3-1 (or the pseudogene TRBV3-2) and TRBJ1-2; D not resolved. Germline V gene sequence: CDR1 LGHDT, CDR2 YNNKEL (reference sequence). V gave up 1 base and J gave up 2 bases, with 17 bases separating them. The CDR3 has 17 residues.